One and the same sample provided the 22 T cell receptor beta chains below, sequenced in a study of cytomegalovirus exposure and HLA in healthy donors. 13 Jbeta primers and 60 Vbeta primers were used for the PCR. Clones were read by immunoSEQ multiplex PCR, and TCRdb kept only the in-frame ones, dropping some. The sample's table shows approximately 130,000 clones. The sequenced material came from PBMCs. The receptors derive from a woman aged 60 to 75 in good health and CMV-seronegative.

This chain uses TRBV5-1 with TRBJ2-1; a possible D gene is TRBD2 (6 bases). The V gene's germline CDR1 is SGHRS and CDR2 YFSETQ. V was pared by 3 bases and J by 9 bases, with 13 bases between. CDR3 length: 13 residues. CDR3 sequence reads: CASSSAQGLEQFF. CDR3 DNA sequence: TGCGCCAGCAGCTCAGCTCAGGGACTTGAGCAGTTCTTC. The full variable domain, with the rest looked up from reference TRBV5-1 and TRBJ2-1, is KAGVTQTPRYLIKTRGQQVTLSCSPISGHRSVSWYQQTPGQGLQFLFEYFSETQRNKGNFPGRFSGRQFSNSRSEMNVSTLELGDSALYLCASSSAQGLEQFFGPGTRLTVL.

The chain joins TRBV6-1 to TRBJ1-1; the D is unclear. This CDR3 comprises 12 residues. Germline-derived CDR1 and CDR2 are MNHNS and SASEGT. Trimming removed 5 bases from V and 6 bases from J, with 10 bases in between. The CDR3 nucleotides read TGTGCCAGCAGTCTACGTAACGCTGAAGCTTTCTTT. It translates to CASSLRNAEAFF.

The chain uses TRBV19 and TRBJ1-2, with D possibly being TRBD1 (6 bases). Germline V gene sequence: CDR1 LNHDA, CDR2 SQIVND (reference sequence). The CDR3 length is 15 residues. Trimming removed 3 bases from V and 4 bases from J, with 15 bases in between. This CDR3 reads CASSINSQGSYGYTF. In DNA form, the CDR3 reads TGTGCCAGTAGTATCAACTCGCAGGGGTCCTATGGCTACACCTTC.

The chain recombines TRBV5-6 with TRBJ1-1; TRBD1 is a possible D gene (6 bases). This CDR3 contains 15 residues. V lost 3 bases and J 2 bases, leaving 14 bases between the germline ends. The germline gives CDR1 SGHDT, CDR2 YYEEEE. The CDR3 nucleotides read TGTGCCAGCAGCTCCGGGAGGGGGTTAAACACTGAAGCTTTCTTT. Its protein product is CASSSGRGLNTEAFF.

The chain recombines TRBV7-9 with TRBJ1-1; TRBD1 agrees at 8 bases. CDR1 and CDR2 (germline): SEHNR, FQNEAQ (reference sequence). Unmatched junction bases numbered 9, after V lost 6 bases and J lost 6 bases. The CDR3 is 14 residues long. CDR3 DNA: TGTGCCAGCAGTCAACCGACAGGGGAGGCTGAAGCTTTCTTT. It specifies CASSQPTGEAEAFF.

The chain recombines TRBV28 with TRBJ2-5; 11 bases align to TRBD2. Losses at the gene ends were 4 bases for V and 2 bases for J; bases not matched to a gene: 9. This CDR3 has 17 amino acids. Germline V CDR1 and CDR2: MDHEN, SYDVKM. CDR3 sequence reads: CASSSLAGGMGQETQYF. CDR3 DNA sequence: TGTGCCAGCAGTTCCTTAGCGGGAGGGATGGGACAAGAGACCCAGTACTTC.

The chain has TRBV5-1 and TRBJ1-2, with D unclear. CDR1 is SGHRS, CDR2 YFSETQ, per germline. Trimming pared 4 bases from V and 3 bases from J, leaving 16 bases between. The CDR3 runs to 15 residues. Here the CDR3 reads CASSLETGVHYGYTF. In DNA form, the CDR3 reads TGCGCCAGCAGCCTAGAAACCGGGGTTCACTATGGCTACACCTTC.

The chain carries TRBV28 and TRBJ2-5; the match to TRBD1 covers 8 bases. The germline V gene encodes CDR1 MDHEN and CDR2 SYDVKM. The trim removed 6 bases at V and 4 bases at J, leaving 4 bases unmatched. The CDR3 has 13 amino acids. This chain's CDR3 is CASSQQGVETQYF. The CDR3 DNA follows: TGTGCCAGCAGCCAACAGGGGGTAGAGACCCAGTACTTC.

The chain carries TRBV2 and TRBJ1-2, with D unclear. Trimming removed 8 bases at V and 1 base at J, with 11 bases between. This CDR3 is built from 13 residues. Per the germline V gene, CDR1 is SNHLY and CDR2 is FYNNEI. This CDR3 is CASQPEGNYGYTF. The CDR3 bases are TGTGCCAGCCAACCAGAGGGTAACTATGGCTACACCTTC.

V and J are TRBV4-2 and TRBJ2-1; possibly TRBD1 for D (9 bases). The CDR3 loop spans 18 amino acids. From germline, CDR1 is LGHNA and CDR2 YNFKEQ. V was trimmed by 2 bases and J by 7 bases, leaving 24 bases between them. As DNA, the CDR3 is TGTGCCAGCAGCCAAACGGGGGGGACAGGGTCAGTGAGGAATGAGCAGTTCTTC. Translation: CASSQTGGTGSVRNEQFF.

The rearrangement uses TRBV2 and TRBJ1-5; tentative D call: TRBD1 (5 bases). CDR1 and CDR2 (germline): SNHLY, FYNNEI. This CDR3 is built from 15 residues. Trimming cost V 7 bases and J 1 base, with 14 bases left between them. This chain's CDR3 is CASKKEAGSNQPQHF. In DNA form, the CDR3 reads TGTGCCAGCAAAAAAGAGGCAGGGAGCAATCAGCCCCAGCATTTT.

The chain links TRBV7-9 to TRBJ2-7; D gene unclear. In germline, CDR1 is SEHNR, CDR2 FQNEAQ (reference sequence). V gave up 1 base and J gave up 2 bases, with 6 bases separating them. The CDR3 loop spans 13 amino acids. CDR3 DNA: TGTGCCAGCAGCTTAGGTTACACCTACGAGCAGTACTTC. Translation gives CASSLGYTYEQYF.

This chain joins TRBV4-2 and TRBJ2-3; 8 positions match TRBD1. Germline CDR1 and CDR2: LGHNA and YNFKEQ. V lost 4 bases to trimming and J lost 2 bases; unmatched junction nucleotides: 5. The CDR3 is 15 residues long. The CDR3 loop is CASSRTTGDTDTQYF. For the CDR3, the DNA is TGTGCCAGCAGCCGAACGACAGGGGACACAGATACGCAGTATTTT.

CDR3 sequence reads: CASSRDWPGNTIYF. In nucleotides, the CDR3 is TGTGCCAGCAGCAGGGACTGGCCAGGAAACACCATATATTTT. The genes are TRBV11-3 and TRBJ1-3, with a weak D call TRBD1 (5 bases). V lost 5 bases to trimming and J lost 4 bases, with 12 bases between them. From germline, CDR1 is SGHNT and CDR2 YENEEA. The CDR3 loop spans 14 amino acids.

V is TRBV7-9 and J is TRBJ1-5; D call uncertain. CDR1 and CDR2 from the germline V gene are SEHNR and FQNEAQ (reference sequence). V lost 5 bases and J lost 7, with 12 bases in between. This CDR3 region has 13 residues. CDR3: CASSPGGLQPQHF. In nucleotides, the CDR3 is TGTGCCAGCAGCCCCGGCGGGTTACAGCCCCAGCATTTT.

The J gene is TRBJ1-6, the V gene TRBV9; perhaps TRBD1 as D (6 bases). The germline gives CDR1 SGDLS, CDR2 YYNGEE. V dropped 3 bases and J dropped 8 bases, with 18 bases sitting between them. The CDR3 consists of 16 residues. CDR3 sequence: CASSATTGPRDSPLHF. The CDR3 DNA follows: TGTGCCAGCAGCGCAACGACAGGTCCTCGCGATTCACCCCTCCACTTT.

The chain joins TRBV29-1 to TRBJ2-3; D gene ambiguous. The V end was cut by 7 bases, the J end by 0 bases, with 8 bases between. CDR3 length: 12 residues. Germline V gene data show CDR1 as SQVTM and CDR2 as ANQGSEA. CDR3 coding DNA: TGCAGCGCCCTCACAAGCACAGATACGCAGTATTTT. The encoded protein is CSALTSTDTQYF.

The chain is built from TRBV5-1 and TRBJ1-6, with D perhaps TRBD1 (6 bases). The ends were cut back, 4 bases at V and 7 bases at J, with 12 bases in the middle. The CDR3 has 14 amino acids. Per the germline V gene, CDR1 is SGHRS and CDR2 is YFSETQ. The CDR3 coding sequence is TGCGCCAGCAGCCCAGGCCAGGGGAATTCACCCCTCCACTTT. Its protein is CASSPGQGNSPLHF.

The J gene is TRBJ1-2, the V gene TRBV2; a possible D gene is TRBD1 (5 bases). Germline V gene lookup returns CDR1 SNHLY and CDR2 FYNNEI. Trimming removed 2 bases from V and 4 bases from J, with 17 bases in between. The CDR3 has 16 residues. CDR3 in DNA: TGTGCCAGCAGTGAAACCCTACAGGCCGTGCTCTATGGCTACACCTTC. It translates to CASSETLQAVLYGYTF.

The chain carries TRBV5-1 and TRBJ1-6; TRBD1 matches 10 bases. Germline values: CDR1 SGHRS, CDR2 YFSETQ. The CDR3 length is 15 residues. Trimming cost V 1 base and J 14 bases; bases outside gene matches: 9. The CDR3 spells CASSLSGQGNGALHF. The CDR3 nucleotides are TGCGCCAGCAGCTTGTCGGGACAGGGGAATGGAGCCCTCCACTTT.

The chain uses TRBV10-3 and TRBJ2-5; D is possibly TRBD1 (6 bases). The J call could be wrong; TRBJ2-7 is a better fit for the DNA end. Per germline, CDR1 ENHRY and CDR2 SYGVKD. There are 16 residues in the CDR3. The CDR3 is CAIKKTGPRDYYEQYF. The CDR3 nucleotides read TGTGCCATCAAGAAGACAGGACCCAGGGATTACTACGAGCAGTACTTC.

The chain has TRBV19 and TRBJ2-2; 10 nucleotides line up with TRBD1. CDR3 length equals 18 residues. The germline V gene has CDR1 LNHDA and CDR2 SQIVND (reference sequence). V was clipped by 3 bases and J by 6 bases; unmatched bases: 13. This CDR3 reads CASSILPGQGIISGELFF. Written as DNA, the CDR3 is TGTGCCAGTAGTATTCTACCGGGACAGGGGATTATCTCCGGGGAGCTGTTTTTT.